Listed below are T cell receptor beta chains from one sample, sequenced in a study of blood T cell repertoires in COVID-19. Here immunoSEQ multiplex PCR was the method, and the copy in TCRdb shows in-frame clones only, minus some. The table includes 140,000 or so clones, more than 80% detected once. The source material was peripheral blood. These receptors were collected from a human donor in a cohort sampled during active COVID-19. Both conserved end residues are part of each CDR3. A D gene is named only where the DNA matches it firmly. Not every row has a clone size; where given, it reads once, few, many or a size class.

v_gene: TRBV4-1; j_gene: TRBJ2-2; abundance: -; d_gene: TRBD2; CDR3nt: TGCGCCAGCAGCCAACTGCCGACTAGCCCCGGGGAGCTGTTTTTT; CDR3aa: CASSQLPTSPGELFF
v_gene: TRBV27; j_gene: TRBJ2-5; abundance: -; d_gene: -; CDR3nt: TGTGCCAGCAGTGACAGGAATGAAGAGACCCAGTACTTC; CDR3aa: CASSDRNEETQYF
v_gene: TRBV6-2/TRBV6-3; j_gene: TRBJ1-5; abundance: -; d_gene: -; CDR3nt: TGTGCCAGCAGTCTGTGGGGGACAAATAGCAATCAGCCCCAGCATTTT; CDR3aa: CASSLWGTNSNQPQHF
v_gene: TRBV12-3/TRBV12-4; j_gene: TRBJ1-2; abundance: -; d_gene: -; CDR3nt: TGTGCCAGCAGTTCTCGGGAAATCTATGGCTACACCTTC; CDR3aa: CASSSREIYGYTF
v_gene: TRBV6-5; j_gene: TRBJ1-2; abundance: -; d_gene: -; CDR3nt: TGTGCCAGCAGCAGGGGCGGCACGGAGGGCTACACCTTC; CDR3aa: CASSRGGTEGYTF
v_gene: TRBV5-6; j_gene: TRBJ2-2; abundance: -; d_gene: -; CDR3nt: TGTGCCAGCAGCTTGGGGGGCCCAACTCCGAACACCGGGGAGCTGTTTTTT; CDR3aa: CASSLGGPTPNTGELFF
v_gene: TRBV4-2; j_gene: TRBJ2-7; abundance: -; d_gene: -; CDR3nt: TGTGCCAGCAGCCAAGAAAGGACTCCGGCCTACGAGCAGTACTTC; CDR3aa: CASSQERTPAYEQYF
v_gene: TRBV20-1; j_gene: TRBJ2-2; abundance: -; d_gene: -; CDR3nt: TGCAGTGCTAGTAACAGGAAGGAGAACACCGGGGAGCTGTTTTTT; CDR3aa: CSASNRKENTGELFF
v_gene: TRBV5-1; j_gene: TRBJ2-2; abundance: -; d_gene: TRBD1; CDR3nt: TGCGCCAGCAGCTTGGCCGGGACAGGGGTCACCGGGGAGCTGTTTTTT; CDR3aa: CASSLAGTGVTGELFF
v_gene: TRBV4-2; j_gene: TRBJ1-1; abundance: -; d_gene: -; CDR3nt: TGTGCCAGCAGCCCGGAGGGGCGGACTGAAGCTTTCTTT; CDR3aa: CASSPEGRTEAFF
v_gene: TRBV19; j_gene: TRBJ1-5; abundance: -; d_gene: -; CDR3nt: TGTGCCAGTAGTATGCCAGGGGCCTATCAGCCCCAGCATTTT; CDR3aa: CASSMPGAYQPQHF
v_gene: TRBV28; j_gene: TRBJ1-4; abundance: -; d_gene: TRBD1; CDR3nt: TGTGCCAGCAGTTTAAATTTGAGGGGGCGGAATGAAAAACTGTTTTTT; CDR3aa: CASSLNLRGRNEKLFF
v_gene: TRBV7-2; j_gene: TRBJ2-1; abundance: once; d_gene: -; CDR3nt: TGTGCCAGCAGCCCATTAAGGGGGTACAATGAGCAGTTCTTC; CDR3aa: CASSPLRGYNEQFF
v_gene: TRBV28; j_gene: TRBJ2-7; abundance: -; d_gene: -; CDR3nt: TGTGCCAGCAGTGGGGAGCGGCAGGGGAAAGGTTCCGAGCAGTACTTC; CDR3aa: CASSGERQGKGSEQYF
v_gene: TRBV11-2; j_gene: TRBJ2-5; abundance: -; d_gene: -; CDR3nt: TGTGCCAGCAGCCCCTTAGGTCAAACGGGCCAAGAGACCCAGTACTTC; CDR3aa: CASSPLGQTGQETQYF
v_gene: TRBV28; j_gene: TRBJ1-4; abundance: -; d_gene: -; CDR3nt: TGTGCCAGCAGTCCTCAGGAGGGTGGGGCTGAAAAACTGTTTTTT; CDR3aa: CASSPQEGGAEKLFF
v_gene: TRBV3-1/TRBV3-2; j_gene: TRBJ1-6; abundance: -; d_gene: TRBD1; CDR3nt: TGTGCCAGCAGCCGACAGGGGGCGACGGGTAATAATTCACCCCTCCACTTT; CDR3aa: CASSRQGATGNNSPLHF
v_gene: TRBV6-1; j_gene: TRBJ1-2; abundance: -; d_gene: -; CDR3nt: TGTGCCAGCAGTGAACTGGCAGGGGCTGGCTACACCTTC; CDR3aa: CASSELAGAGYTF
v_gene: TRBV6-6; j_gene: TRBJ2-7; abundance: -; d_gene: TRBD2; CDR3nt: TGTGCCAGCAGTCGGGCCGGGGTAACTAGCGCAACCTACGAGCAGTACTTC; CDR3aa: CASSRAGVTSATYEQYF
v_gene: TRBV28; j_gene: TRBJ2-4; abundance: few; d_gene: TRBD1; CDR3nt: TGTGCCAGCAGTTCAGGACAGGGCGCCTCCAGAGTCCCCTTC; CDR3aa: CASSSGQGASRVPF
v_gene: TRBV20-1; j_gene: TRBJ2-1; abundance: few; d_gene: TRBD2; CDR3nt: TGCAGTGCTAGTTCCGGACTAGCGGGCCGAGGTGAGCAGTTCTTC; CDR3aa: CSASSGLAGRGEQFF
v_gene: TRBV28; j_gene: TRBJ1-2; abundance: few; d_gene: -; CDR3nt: TGTGCCAGCAGAAAACCACAGATTAACTATGGCTACACCTTC; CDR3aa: CASRKPQINYGYTF
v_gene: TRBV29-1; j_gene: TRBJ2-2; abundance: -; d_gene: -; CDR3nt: TGCAGCGTTGCTTGGGGACAGAACACCGGGGAGCTGTTTTTT; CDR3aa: CSVAWGQNTGELFF
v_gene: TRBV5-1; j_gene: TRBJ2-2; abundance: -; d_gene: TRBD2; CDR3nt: TGCGCCAGCAGCTTGGTAGCGGGCACCGGGGAGCTGTTTTTT; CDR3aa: CASSLVAGTGELFF
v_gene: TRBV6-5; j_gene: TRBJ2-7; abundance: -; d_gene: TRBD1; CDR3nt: TGTGCCAGCCGGGGACAGGCCTCCCTCGAGCAGTACTTC; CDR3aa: CASRGQASLEQYF
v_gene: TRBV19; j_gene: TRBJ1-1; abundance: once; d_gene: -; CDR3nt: TGTGCCAGTAGTTGGGGACGGGAGACTGAAGCTTTCTTT; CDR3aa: CASSWGRETEAFF
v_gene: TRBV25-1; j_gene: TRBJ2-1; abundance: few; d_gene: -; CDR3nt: TGTGCCAGCACCCATTCCTTGAGCTCCTACAATGAGCAGTTCTTC; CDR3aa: CASTHSLSSYNEQFF
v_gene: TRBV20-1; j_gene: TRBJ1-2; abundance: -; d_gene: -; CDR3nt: TGCAGTGCTAGTGTCGATTTGAGGTACACCTTC; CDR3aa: CSASVDLRYTF
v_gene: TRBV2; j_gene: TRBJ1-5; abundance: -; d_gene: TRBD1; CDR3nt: TGTGCCAGCGCAGGGGGACAGCGCAATCAGCCCCAGCATTTT; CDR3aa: CASAGGQRNQPQHF
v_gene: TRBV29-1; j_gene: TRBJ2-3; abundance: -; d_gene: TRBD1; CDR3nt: TGCAGCGTTGCCTGGACAGGGACGGATACGCAGTATTTT; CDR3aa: CSVAWTGTDTQYF
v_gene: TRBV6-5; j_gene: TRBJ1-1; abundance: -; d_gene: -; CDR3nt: TGTGCCAGCAGTCCCGGGGGAGTCGCGACTGAAGCTTTCTTT; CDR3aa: CASSPGGVATEAFF
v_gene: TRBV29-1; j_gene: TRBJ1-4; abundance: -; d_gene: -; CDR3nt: TGCAGCGTTGGGGAGGGGGCTAATGAAAAACTGTTTTTT; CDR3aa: CSVGEGANEKLFF
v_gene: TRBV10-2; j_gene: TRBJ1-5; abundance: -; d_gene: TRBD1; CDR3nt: TGCGCCAGCGCCGGGACAGGGAATCAGCCCCAGCATTTT; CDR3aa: CASAGTGNQPQHF
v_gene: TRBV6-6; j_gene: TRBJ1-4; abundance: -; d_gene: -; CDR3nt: TGTGCCAGCAGTTACTTGCAGGCCGCAACTAATGAAAAACTGTTTTTT; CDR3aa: CASSYLQAATNEKLFF
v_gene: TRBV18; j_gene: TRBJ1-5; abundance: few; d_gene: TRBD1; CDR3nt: TGTGCCAGCTCACGGGGACAGCTTTCCAATCAGCCCCAGCATTTT; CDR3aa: CASSRGQLSNQPQHF
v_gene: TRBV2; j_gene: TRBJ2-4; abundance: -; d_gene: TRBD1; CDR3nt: TGTGCCAGCAGTGTACAGGGGGCCGGAAACATTCAGTACTTC; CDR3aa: CASSVQGAGNIQYF
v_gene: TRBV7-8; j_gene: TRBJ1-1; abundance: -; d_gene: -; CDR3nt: TGTGCCAGCAGCCCGGGGGGACTCAGCACTGAAGCTTTCTTT; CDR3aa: CASSPGGLSTEAFF
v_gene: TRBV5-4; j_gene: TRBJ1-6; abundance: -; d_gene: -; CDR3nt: TGTGCCAGCAGCTTGTTCCGCGGAAATTCACCCCTCCACTTT; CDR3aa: CASSLFRGNSPLHF
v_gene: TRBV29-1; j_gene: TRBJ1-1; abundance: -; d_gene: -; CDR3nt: TGCAGCGCCCATCAGGGCAACACTGAAGCTTTCTTT; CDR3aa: CSAHQGNTEAFF
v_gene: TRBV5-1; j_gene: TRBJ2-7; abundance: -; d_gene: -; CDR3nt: TGCGCCAGCAGCTTCAGGGTTGGGGACGAGCAGTACTTC; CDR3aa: CASSFRVGDEQYF
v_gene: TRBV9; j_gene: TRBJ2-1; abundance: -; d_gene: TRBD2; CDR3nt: TGTGCCAGCAGCGTAGATAGCGGGAGGTACAATGAGCAGTTCTTC; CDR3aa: CASSVDSGRYNEQFF
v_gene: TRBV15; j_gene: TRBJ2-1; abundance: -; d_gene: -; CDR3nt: TGTGCCACCAGCAGAGATCGGGCAGGGCTATACAATGAGCAGTTCTTC; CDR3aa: CATSRDRAGLYNEQFF
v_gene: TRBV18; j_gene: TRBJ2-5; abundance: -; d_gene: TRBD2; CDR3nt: TGTGCCAGCTCCACTCGGGCGGGAGAGTACCAAGAGACCCAGTACTTC; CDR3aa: CASSTRAGEYQETQYF
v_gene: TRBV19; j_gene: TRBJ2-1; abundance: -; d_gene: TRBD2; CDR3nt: TGTGCCAGTACCGGAGGAGCTAGCGGGGGGCGTAATGAGCAGTTCTTC; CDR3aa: CASTGGASGGRNEQFF
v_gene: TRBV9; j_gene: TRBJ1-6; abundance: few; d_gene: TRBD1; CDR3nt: TGTGCCAGCAGCGTAGAGGTAGGGGGCAGCTATAATTCACCCCTCCACTTT; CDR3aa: CASSVEVGGSYNSPLHF
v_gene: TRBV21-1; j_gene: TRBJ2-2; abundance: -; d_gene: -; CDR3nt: TGTGCCAGCAGCAAACGCGGTTCTCGGGACAGGGTCGCCCTAGCGAACACCGGGGAGCTGTTTTTT; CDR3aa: CASSKRGSRDRVALANTGELFF
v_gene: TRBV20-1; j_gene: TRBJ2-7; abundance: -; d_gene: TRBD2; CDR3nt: TGCAGTGCTAGTTCCCGGTTTGGCCTAGCGGGGAGCTACGAGCAGTACTTC; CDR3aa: CSASSRFGLAGSYEQYF
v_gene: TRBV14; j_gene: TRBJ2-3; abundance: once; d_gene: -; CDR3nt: TGTGCCAGCAGCCAAGAGGGGGAGGGCACAGATACGCAGTATTTT; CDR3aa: CASSQEGEGTDTQYF
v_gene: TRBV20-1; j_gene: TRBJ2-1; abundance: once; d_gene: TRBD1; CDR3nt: TGCAGTGCTAGTCTCGGGACAGGTTACAATGAGCAGTTCTTC; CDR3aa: CSASLGTGYNEQFF
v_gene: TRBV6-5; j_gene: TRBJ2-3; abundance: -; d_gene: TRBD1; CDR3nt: TGTGCCAGCAGCCGGACAGGGACCGGGGCAGATACGCAGTATTTT; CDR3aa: CASSRTGTGADTQYF
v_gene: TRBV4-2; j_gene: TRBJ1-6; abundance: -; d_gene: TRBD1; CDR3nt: TGTGCCAGCAGCATCACAGGGGGTAACTATAATTCACCCCTCCACTTT; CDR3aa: CASSITGGNYNSPLHF
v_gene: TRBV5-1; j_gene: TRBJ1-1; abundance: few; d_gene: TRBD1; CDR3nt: TGCGCCAGCAGCTTGGGGGACAGTAGAGAGACTGAAGCTTTCTTT; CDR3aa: CASSLGDSRETEAFF
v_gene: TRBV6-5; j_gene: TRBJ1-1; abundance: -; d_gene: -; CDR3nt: TGTGCCAGCAGTTTCTCAACGGCGGGCATGAACACTGAAGCTTTCTTT; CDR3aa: CASSFSTAGMNTEAFF
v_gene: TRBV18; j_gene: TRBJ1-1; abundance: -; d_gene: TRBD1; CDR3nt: TGTGCCAGCTCACCACGACAGGGGGCGGGGGAGAACACTGAAGCTTTCTTT; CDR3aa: CASSPRQGAGENTEAFF
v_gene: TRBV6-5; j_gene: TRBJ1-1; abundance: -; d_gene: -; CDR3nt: TGTGCCAGCAGTTACGTGAGAGACACTGAAGCTTTCTTT; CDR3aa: CASSYVRDTEAFF
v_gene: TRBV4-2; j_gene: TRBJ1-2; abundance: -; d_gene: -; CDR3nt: TGTGCCAGCAGCCAGGGTGGACAGGGCTACACCTTC; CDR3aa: CASSQGGQGYTF
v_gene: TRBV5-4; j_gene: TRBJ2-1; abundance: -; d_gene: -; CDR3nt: TGTGCCAGCAGCTTGGGTAGTGAGCAGTTCTTC; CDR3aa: CASSLGSEQFF